This is a list of T cell receptor beta chains from one sample in a study of shared clonotypes between healthy human individuals. Sequenced by immunoSEQ multiplex PCR; TCRdb stores in-frame clones only, minus some. The sample holds 1.6 million or so clones, around 98.5% seen once. Sequenced material: naive CD4+ T cells sorted from blood. The receptors were gathered from a man aged 30-40 years in good health. CDR3s include the opening cysteine and the closing phenylalanine or tryptophan. A D gene is named only where the DNA matches it firmly. Rows give clone size only sometimes, using once, few, many, or a class for an expanded clone.

14 | TRBJ1-2 | TRBV9 | TRBD1 | NA | TGTGCCAGCAGCGAATCGACAGGGTACTATGGCTACACCTTC | CASSESTGYYGYTF
16 | TRBJ2-7 | TRBV5-1 | TRBD2 | NA | TGCGCCAGCAGGCCAACTAGCGGGAGTAGTTCCTACGAGCAGTACTTC | CASRPTSGSSSYEQYF
14 | TRBJ2-3 | TRBV27 | NA | NA | TGTGCCAGCAGTTTAACCACTAGGGGGGATACGCAGTATTTT | CASSLTTRGDTQYF
14 | TRBJ1-4 | TRBV5-1 | TRBD1 | once | TGCGCCAGCTCCCCGGGACAGAATAATGAAAAACTGTTTTTT | CASSPGQNNEKLFF
19 | TRBJ2-1 | TRBV5-1 | NA | NA | TGCGCCAGCAGCTTGGGGGGGCTGGCGGGGCCAAGCTCCTACAATGAGCAGTTCTTC | CASSLGGLAGPSSYNEQFF
12 | TRBJ1-1 | TRBV11-2 | NA | NA | TGTGCCAGCACCCGGGGGCGGCCTGAAGCTTTCTTT | CASTRGRPEAFF
16 | TRBJ2-1 | TRBV18 | NA | NA | TGTGCCAGCTCACCCGCCGGAGGGATAGGGGGTGGTGAGCAGTTCTTC | CASSPAGGIGGGEQFF
13 | TRBJ2-7 | TRBV5-1 | NA | once | TGCGCCAGCAGCTCCGGGACGGCTTACGAGCAGTACTTC | CASSSGTAYEQYF
15 | TRBJ2-7 | TRBV7-8 | NA | NA | TGTGCCAGCAGCTTGTCCGCGGGTACCACCTACGAGCAGTACTTC | CASSLSAGTTYEQYF
14 | TRBJ1-2 | TRBV7-9 | NA | NA | TGTGCCAGCAGCCTAAATATTGACCCCTATGGCTACACCTTC | CASSLNIDPYGYTF
13 | TRBJ1-1 | TRBV27 | TRBD1 | NA | TGTGCCAGCAGTTTACACAGGGGCATTGAAGCTTTCTTT | CASSLHRGIEAFF
14 | TRBJ2-3 | TRBV5-4 | TRBD2 | NA | TGTGCCAGCAGCTTTGGCGGGAGGACAGATACGCAGTATTTT | CASSFGGRTDTQYF
16 | TRBJ2-3 | TRBV9 | TRBD1 | NA | TGTGCCAGCAGCGCCGAGACAGGGATTAGCACAGATACGCAGTATTTT | CASSAETGISTDTQYF
17 | TRBJ2-7 | TRBV19 | NA | NA | TGTGCCAGTAGTATAGACCCCGCCGTTAAAACCTCCTACGAGCAGTACTTC | CASSIDPAVKTSYEQYF
15 | TRBJ2-7 | TRBV5-1 | TRBD1 | NA | TGCGCCAGCAGACCTCGGACAGGCGCCCTCTACGAGCAGTACTTC | CASRPRTGALYEQYF
14 | TRBJ1-2 | TRBV6-1 | NA | NA | TGTGCCAGCAGTGAAGCCGGCGGGGGGGATGGCTACACCTTC | CASSEAGGGDGYTF
17 | TRBJ2-1 | TRBV15 | NA | NA | TGTGCCACCAGCAGAGATGGTGGAGGGGACTCGACAAATGAGCAGTTCTTC | CATSRDGGGDSTNEQFF
13 | TRBJ1-5 | TRBV28 | NA | NA | TGTGCCAGCGGAGGACTGGCGAATCAGCCCCAGCATTTT | CASGGLANQPQHF
17 | TRBJ2-3 | TRBV4-2 | TRBD2 | NA | TGTGCCAGCAGCATGGGTTGGACTAGCGGGAGCCCAGATACGCAGTATTTT | CASSMGWTSGSPDTQYF
16 | TRBJ2-3 | TRBV5-4 | TRBD2 | NA | TGTGCCAGCAGCCGTCCCACTAGCGGGATCACAGATACGCAGTATTTT | CASSRPTSGITDTQYF
15 | TRBJ2-3 | TRBV7-2 | NA | NA | TGTGCCAGCAGCACCGACAGCGGACGGACAGATACGCAGTATTTT | CASSTDSGRTDTQYF
19 | TRBJ2-1 | TRBV7-2 | NA | NA | TGTGCCAGCAGCTCGAGGGGCCCAGAAGGACGAAGCTCCTACAATGAGCAGTTCTTC | CASSSRGPEGRSSYNEQFF
16 | TRBJ2-1 | TRBV7-6 | NA | NA | TGTGCCAGCAGCGTTACAGGGAGAGGCTCCTACAATGAGCAGTTCTTC | CASSVTGRGSYNEQFF
12 | TRBJ1-2 | TRBV30 | NA | NA | TGTGCCTGGAGTGACGAGGACAGCCACTACACCTTC | CAWSDEDSHYTF
12 | TRBJ1-1 | TRBV18 | NA | once | TGTGCCACCCAACAAATGGGGACTGAAGCTTTCTTT | CATQQMGTEAFF
16 | TRBJ2-1 | TRBV29-1 | NA | NA | TGCAGCGTGGAGGGGGGCTGGGGCGGCTCCTACAATGAGCAGTTCTTC | CSVEGGWGGSYNEQFF
13 | TRBJ2-7 | TRBV14 | NA | NA | TGTGCCAGCAGCCAAGCTGGGTGGGGGGAGCAGTACTTC | CASSQAGWGEQYF
16 | TRBJ2-7 | TRBV7-2 | NA | NA | TGTGCCAGCAGCTTAGGTATCTCGGGCAACGCCTACGAGCAGTACTTC | CASSLGISGNAYEQYF
14 | TRBJ1-4 | TRBV5-1 | NA | NA | TGCGCCAGCAGCCTTGATGCAACTAATGAAAAACTGTTTTTT | CASSLDATNEKLFF
15 | TRBJ2-7 | TRBV19 | NA | NA | TGTGCCAGTAGTATTTCGCAGGGTAATAGCTACGAGCAGTACTTC | CASSISQGNSYEQYF
15 | TRBJ2-7 | TRBV21-1 | NA | NA | TGTGCCAGCAGCAAAGTAGTAGTCCCCTCTCTCGAGCAGTACTTC | CASSKVVVPSLEQYF
16 | TRBJ2-3 | TRBV27 | TRBD2 | NA | TGTGCCAGCAGTCGACTAGCGGGGCTTAGCACAGATACGCAGTATTTT | CASSRLAGLSTDTQYF
15 | TRBJ2-1 | TRBV4-2 | TRBD2 | NA | TGTGCCAGCAGCCAAGCAACTAGCGGGGGGAATGAGCAGTTCTTC | CASSQATSGGNEQFF
15 | TRBJ1-3 | TRBV9 | NA | NA | TGTGCCAGCAGCGTAGGGACAGTTCAAGTTAACACCATATATTTT | CASSVGTVQVNTIYF
14 | TRBJ2-7 | TRBV9 | NA | NA | TGTGCCAGCAGCGTAGAGGCGGGATCCCTCGAGCAGTACTTC | CASSVEAGSLEQYF
14 | TRBJ2-5 | TRBV6-5 | NA | NA | TGTGCCAGCAGTTACTCGCAGGGGTTAGAGACCCAGTACTTC | CASSYSQGLETQYF
16 | TRBJ2-3 | TRBV5-6 | NA | NA | TGTGCCAGCAGCTTGGTGGGCGGAGGAAGCACAGATACGCAGTATTTT | CASSLVGGGSTDTQYF
15 | TRBJ2-5 | TRBV5-4 | TRBD2 | once | TGTGCCAGCAGCTCCACAACTCGGGAGGCCGGGGCCCAGTACTTC | CASSSTTREAGAQYF
16 | TRBJ2-7 | TRBV18 | NA | NA | TGTGCCAGCTCACGCGATAGGGGGGGGCTTAGGACCGAGCAGTACTTC | CASSRDRGGLRTEQYF
13 | TRBJ2-7 | TRBV28 | NA | NA | TGTGCCAGCAGTTCCTCGCCGGGATACGAGCAGTACTTC | CASSSSPGYEQYF
15 | TRBJ2-7 | TRBV14 | TRBD2 | NA | TGTGCCAGCAGCCCAAAGAACCCAGCGGGGCACGAGCAGTACTTC | CASSPKNPAGHEQYF
15 | TRBJ2-7 | TRBV6-5 | NA | NA | TGTGCCAGCAGTTACTCGGGTGGGGGGTCCTACGAGCAGTACTTC | CASSYSGGGSYEQYF
18 | TRBJ2-4 | TRBV5-6 | NA | NA | TGTGCCAGCAGCCCCCTGGTGGCCGGGAAGGTGGCCAAAAACATTCAGTACTTC | CASSPLVAGKVAKNIQYF
15 | TRBJ2-5 | TRBV5-1 | TRBD1 | NA | TGCGCCAGCAGCTGGGGGGACAGGGGGCAAGAGACCCAGTACTTC | CASSWGDRGQETQYF
11 | TRBJ2-5 | TRBV9 | NA | NA | TGTGCCAGCAGCATACAAGAGACCCAGTACTTC | CASSIQETQYF
17 | TRBJ2-7 | TRBV7-9 | NA | NA | TGTGCCAGCAGCTTAAGTTCGGGTACCCACTCTACCTACGAGCAGTACTTC | CASSLSSGTHSTYEQYF